Listed below are T cell receptor beta chains from one sample, sequenced in a study of tumor-infiltrating lymphocytes in localized non-small cell lung cancer. Clones were read by immunoSEQ multiplex PCR, and TCRdb kept only the in-frame ones, dropping some. Among around 25,000 clones listed, around 70% were seen once. Sequenced input: lung tumor tissue. These receptors all stem from a human donor with non-small cell lung cancer. CDR3s include the opening cysteine and the closing phenylalanine or tryptophan. A D gene is named only where the DNA matches it firmly. For some rows the clone size is stated as once, few or many, or as a class when expanded; others skip it.

D gene	clone size	V gene	J gene	CDR3 DNA	CDR3 protein
.	.	TRBV7-2	TRBJ1-3	TGTGCCAGCAGCTTAGCTGGAATTCGCTCTGGAAACACCATATATTTT	CASSLAGIRSGNTIYF
.	.	TRBV5-1	TRBJ2-5	TGCGCCAGCAGCCTAAGACAGGCCGTTCAAGAGACCCAGTACTTC	CASSLRQAVQETQYF
.	.	TRBV19	TRBJ1-2	TGTGCCAGTAGTATAGAACGGCGCTACACCTTC	CASSIERRYTF
TRBD2	.	TRBV5-1	TRBJ2-7	TGCGCCAGCAGCCTCGTCGGGCGGGAGTACGAGCAGTACTTC	CASSLVGREYEQYF
.	once	TRBV11-2	TRBJ2-5	TGTGCCAGCAGCTTAGGGGTATTGGAGACCCAGTACTTC	CASSLGVLETQYF
.	.	TRBV9	TRBJ2-1	TGTGCCAGCAGCGTAGGTGTAAGCTCCTACAATGAGCAGTTCTTC	CASSVGVSSYNEQFF
TRBD1	once	TRBV7-2	TRBJ2-2	TGTGCCAGCAGCCCAAGATGGGACAGAATCACCGGGGAACTGTTTTTT	CASSPRWDRITGELFF
TRBD1	.	TRBV7-2	TRBJ1-2	TGTGCCAGCAGGGGGGACAGGGGAGGAAACTATGGCTACACCTTC	CASRGDRGGNYGYTF
.	few	TRBV27	TRBJ1-2	TGTGCCAGCAGGCCTACAGGGATTTCTAACTATGGCTACACCTTC	CASRPTGISNYGYTF
TRBD1	.	TRBV7-9	TRBJ1-6	TGTGCCAGCAGCTTGGGACAGCTAGGCGGATCACCCCTCCACTTT	CASSLGQLGGSPLHF
.	many	TRBV5-1	TRBJ2-1	TGCGCCAGCAGCTTGGTTACATACTCCTACAATGAGCAGTTCTTC	CASSLVTYSYNEQFF
TRBD2	.	TRBV4-1	TRBJ2-5	TGCGCCAGCAGCCAAGAGGCGCGCAGGGAGGGAGCGCAGTACTTC	CASSQEARREGAQYF
TRBD1	.	TRBV5-1	TRBJ1-1	TGCGCCAGCAAGCTTGGGACAGGGGTAAACACTGAAGCTTTCTTT	CASKLGTGVNTEAFF
.	.	TRBV10-3	TRBJ2-7	TGTGCCATCAGTGGGACCCAAACCTACGAGCAGTACTTC	CAISGTQTYEQYF
.	few	TRBV29-1	TRBJ2-7	TGCAGCGTTTCATCGGCAGGCACCCGCTACGAGCAGTACTTC	CSVSSAGTRYEQYF
TRBD2	.	TRBV6-1	TRBJ2-3	TGTGCCAGCAGTGCGAGGACTAGCGGGAGGAGCACAGATACGCAGTATTTT	CASSARTSGRSTDTQYF
.	.	TRBV11-2	TRBJ2-3	TGTGCCAGCAGCTTCGACACAGATACGCAGTATTTT	CASSFDTDTQYF
.	.	TRBV5-1	TRBJ1-2	TGCGCCAGCAGCTTGGAGGGGGGTAACTATGGCTACACCTTC	CASSLEGGNYGYTF
TRBD1	.	TRBV30	TRBJ2-7	TGTGCCTGGAGTGTACCCGGGACAGGGATGGGCGAGCAGTACTTC	CAWSVPGTGMGEQYF
.	few	TRBV7-3	TRBJ2-7	TGTGCCAGCAGCCCAGGGTTGGCGGGAAGTGACGAGCAGTACTTC	CASSPGLAGSDEQYF
TRBD2	.	TRBV6-1	TRBJ2-2	TGTGCCAGCAGCTCCTCCCTTGGACTAGCCGGGGAGCTGTTTTTT	CASSSSLGLAGELFF
TRBD1	.	TRBV6-1	TRBJ2-7	TGTGCCAGCATAAGGGACAGGTTGGACTACGAGCAGTACTTC	CASIRDRLDYEQYF
.	.	TRBV10-3	TRBJ2-1	TGTGCCATCAGTGTGGGGACCCCGGATGAGCAGTTCTTC	CAISVGTPDEQFF
TRBD2	.	TRBV18	TRBJ2-1	TGTGCCAGCTCACCGGCCCCTACTAGCGGGAGGGCGGACGGCTCCTACAATGAGCAGTTCTTC	CASSPAPTSGRADGSYNEQFF
.	.	TRBV7-8	TRBJ1-5	TGTGCCAGCAGCTTCGGTAGCAATCAGCCCCAGCATTTT	CASSFGSNQPQHF
.	.	TRBV4-2	TRBJ2-2	TGTGCCAGCAGCCAAGAGTCTGGCAGCACCGGGGAGCTGTTTTTT	CASSQESGSTGELFF
TRBD1	many	TRBV4-2	TRBJ1-4	TGTGCCAGCAGCTATACCGGGACAGGGGCCGAAAAACTGTTTTTT	CASSYTGTGAEKLFF
TRBD2	.	TRBV6-6	TRBJ2-3	TGTGCCAGCAGTTACTCGGGGGGGAATACAGATACGCAGTATTTT	CASSYSGGNTDTQYF
.	many	TRBV28	TRBJ2-2	TGTGCCAGCAGTTTAGGCTCCAGGGAGCTGTTTTTT	CASSLGSRELFF
.	.	TRBV7-9	TRBJ2-7	TGTGCCAGCAGCCCTAGACCCATTTCCCAGCGGAAATTCCTCTACGAGCAGTACTTC	CASSPRPISQRKFLYEQYF
.	.	TRBV7-2	TRBJ2-6	TGTGCCAGCAGCTTAACCCGACATGCCCCTGGGGCCAACGTCCTGACTTTC	CASSLTRHAPGANVLTF
.	.	TRBV23-1	TRBJ1-5	TGCGCCAGGGCGGTTGGGGCAGGGTTAAGAATATATAGCAATCAGCCCCAGCATTTT	CARAVGAGLRIYSNQPQHF
.	once	TRBV2	TRBJ2-3	TGTGCCAGCAGAGCAGGGACAGATACGCAGTATTTT	CASRAGTDTQYF
TRBD1	.	TRBV6-5	TRBJ1-1	TGTGCCAGCAGTTCCCCAGGGGGGGTCGGTGAAGCTTTCTTT	CASSSPGGVGEAFF
TRBD1	.	TRBV6-1	TRBJ1-2	TGTGCCAGCAGGGTGGACAGGGCTGACGGCTACACCTTC	CASRVDRADGYTF
TRBD1	.	TRBV7-9	TRBJ1-1	TGTGCCAGCAGTCAAGGGGACAGGATGAACACTGAAGCTTTCTTT	CASSQGDRMNTEAFF
.	.	TRBV5-7	TRBJ2-5	TGTGCCAGCAGCTTGATGCCTCAGTACCCGGGGCAAGAGACCCAGTACTTC	CASSLMPQYPGQETQYF
TRBD2	.	TRBV5-1	TRBJ2-7	TGCGCCAGCAGCTTGGGCCTTAGCGGGAATAATTACGAGCAGTACTTC	CASSLGLSGNNYEQYF
.	.	TRBV5-6	TRBJ1-2	TGTGCCAGCAGCCTCCTCCGGAGGGAAGGCTACACCTTC	CASSLLRREGYTF
TRBD2	.	TRBV6-5	TRBJ2-2	TGTGCCAGCAGTCTAGCGGGAGACACCGGGGAGCTGTTTTTT	CASSLAGDTGELFF
TRBD1	few	TRBV18	TRBJ1-2	TGTGCCAGCTCACGGACAGGGTACTTCAGTGGCTACACCTTC	CASSRTGYFSGYTF
TRBD1	.	TRBV30	TRBJ2-5	TGTGCCTGGAGTGTAGGGCAGGGGGCGTTTGAGACCCAGTACTTC	CAWSVGQGAFETQYF
.	.	TRBV7-8	TRBJ2-7	TGTGCCAGCAGACCTACAGGGCAGAGCTCCTACGAGCAGTACTTC	CASRPTGQSSYEQYF
.	.	TRBV6-6	TRBJ1-5	TGTGCCAGCACCTCTCAGGGGAATCAGCCCCAGCATTTT	CASTSQGNQPQHF
TRBD1	.	TRBV10-3	TRBJ1-2	TGTGCCATCAGACCGGGACAGGGAACGGTAGCTAACTATGGCTACACCTTC	CAIRPGQGTVANYGYTF